This T cell receptor (beta chain) was obtained from a study of cytomegalovirus exposure and HLA in healthy donors. The CDR3 extends over 14 amino acids. V was pared by 5 bases and J by 5 bases, with 8 bases of the junction left unmatched. Germline V CDR1 and CDR2: PRHDT, FYEKMQ (reference sequence). Sequencing used immunoSEQ multiplex PCR; TCRdb keeps in-frame clones, though not all of them. The sample lists some 70,000 clones; roughly 80% were seen once. The chain combines TRBV13 with TRBJ2-5; 7 bases agree with TRBD1. The source material was PBMCs. The receptor was isolated from a man aged 25-40 years in good health and CMV-seronegative. The CDR3 DNA follows: TGTGCCAGCAGCGAACAGGGGATTGAGGAGACCCAGTACTTC. Translation gives CASSEQGIEETQYF.